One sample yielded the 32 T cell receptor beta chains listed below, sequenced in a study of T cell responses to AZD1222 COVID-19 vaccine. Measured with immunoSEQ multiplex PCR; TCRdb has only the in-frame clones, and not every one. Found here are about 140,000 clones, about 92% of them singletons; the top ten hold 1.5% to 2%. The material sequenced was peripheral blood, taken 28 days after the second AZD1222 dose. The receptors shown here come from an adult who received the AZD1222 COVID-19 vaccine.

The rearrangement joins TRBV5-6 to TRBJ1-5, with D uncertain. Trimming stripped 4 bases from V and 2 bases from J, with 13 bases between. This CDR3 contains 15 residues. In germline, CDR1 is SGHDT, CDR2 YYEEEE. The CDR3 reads CASSIGSSRNQPQHF. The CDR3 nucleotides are TGTGCCAGCAGCATTGGTTCGTCGCGCAATCAGCCCCAGCATTTT. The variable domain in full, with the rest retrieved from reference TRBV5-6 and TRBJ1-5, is DAGVTQSPTHLIKTRGQQVTLRCSPKSGHDTVSWYQQALGQGPQFIFQYYEEEERQRGNFPDRFSGHQFPNYSSELNVNALLLGDSALYLCASSIGSSRNQPQHFGDGTRLSIL.

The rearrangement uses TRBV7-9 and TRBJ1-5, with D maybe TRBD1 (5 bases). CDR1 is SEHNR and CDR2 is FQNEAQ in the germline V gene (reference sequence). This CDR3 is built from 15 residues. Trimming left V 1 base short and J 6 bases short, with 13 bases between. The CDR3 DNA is TGTGCCAGCAGCTTAGGAGCCCCGGGGGTTCAGCCCCAGCATTTT. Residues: CASSLGAPGVQPQHF.

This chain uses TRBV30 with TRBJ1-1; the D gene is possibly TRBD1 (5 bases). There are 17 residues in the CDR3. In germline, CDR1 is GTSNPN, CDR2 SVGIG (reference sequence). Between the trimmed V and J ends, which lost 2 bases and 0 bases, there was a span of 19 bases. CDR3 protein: CAWSRLTVRGLNTEAFF. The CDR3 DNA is TGTGCCTGGAGTCGCCTGACAGTGCGGGGCTTGAACACTGAAGCTTTCTTT.

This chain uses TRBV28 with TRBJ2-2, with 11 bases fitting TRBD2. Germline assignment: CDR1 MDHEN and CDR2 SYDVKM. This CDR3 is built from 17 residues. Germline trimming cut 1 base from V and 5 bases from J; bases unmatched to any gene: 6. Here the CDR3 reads CASSLFSGRAETGELFF. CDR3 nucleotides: TGTGCCAGCAGTTTATTTAGCGGGAGGGCCGAAACCGGGGAGCTGTTTTTT.

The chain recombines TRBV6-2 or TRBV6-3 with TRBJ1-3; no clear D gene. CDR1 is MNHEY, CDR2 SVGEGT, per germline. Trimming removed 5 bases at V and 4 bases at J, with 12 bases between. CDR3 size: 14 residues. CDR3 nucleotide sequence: TGTGCCAGCAGTACGGACCGGCGAGGAAACACCATATATTTT. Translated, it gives CASSTDRRGNTIYF.

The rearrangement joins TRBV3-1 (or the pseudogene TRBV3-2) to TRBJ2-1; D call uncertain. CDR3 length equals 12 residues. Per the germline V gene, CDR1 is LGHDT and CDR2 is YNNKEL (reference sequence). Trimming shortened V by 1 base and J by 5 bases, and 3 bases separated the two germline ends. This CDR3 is CASSQGNNEQFF. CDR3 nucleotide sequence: TGTGCCAGCAGCCAAGGTAACAATGAGCAGTTCTTC.

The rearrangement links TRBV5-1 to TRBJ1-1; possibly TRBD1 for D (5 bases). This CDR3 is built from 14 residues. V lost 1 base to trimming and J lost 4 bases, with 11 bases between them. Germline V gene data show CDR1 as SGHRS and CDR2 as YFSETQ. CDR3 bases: TGCGCCAGCAGCTTGAGGTATGGGGGCACTGAAGCTTTCTTT. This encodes CASSLRYGGTEAFF.

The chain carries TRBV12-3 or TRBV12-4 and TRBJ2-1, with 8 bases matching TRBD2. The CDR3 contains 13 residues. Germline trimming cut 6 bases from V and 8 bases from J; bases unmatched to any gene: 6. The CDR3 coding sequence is TGTGCCAGCAGCGGGGGGGTGGTCTATGAGCAGTTCTTC. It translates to CASSGGVVYEQFF.

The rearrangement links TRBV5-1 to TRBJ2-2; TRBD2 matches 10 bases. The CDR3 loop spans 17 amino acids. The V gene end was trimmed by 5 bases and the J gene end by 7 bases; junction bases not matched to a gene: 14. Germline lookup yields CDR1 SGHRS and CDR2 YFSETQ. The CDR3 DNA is TGCGCCAGCAGAGGGATGGTAGTAGCGGGAGGCCACGGGGAGCTGTTTTTT. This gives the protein CASRGMVVAGGHGELFF.

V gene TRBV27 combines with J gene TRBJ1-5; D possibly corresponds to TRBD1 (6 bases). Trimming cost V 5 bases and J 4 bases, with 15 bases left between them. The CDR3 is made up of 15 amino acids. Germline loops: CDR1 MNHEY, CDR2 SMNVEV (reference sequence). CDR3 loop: CASSPRWGLNQPQHF. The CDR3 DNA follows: TGTGCCAGCAGTCCCCGGTGGGGGCTTAATCAGCCCCAGCATTTT.

CDR3 protein: CASSVDPSTKTQYF. The CDR3 coding sequence is TGTGCCAGCAGCGTCGACCCTTCTACGAAGACCCAGTACTTC. This chain uses TRBV9 with TRBJ2-5; unclear D gene. The V end lost 2 bases, the J end lost 6 bases, and 14 bases lay between the germline ends. The germline V gene has CDR1 SGDLS and CDR2 YYNGEE. The CDR3 contains 14 residues.

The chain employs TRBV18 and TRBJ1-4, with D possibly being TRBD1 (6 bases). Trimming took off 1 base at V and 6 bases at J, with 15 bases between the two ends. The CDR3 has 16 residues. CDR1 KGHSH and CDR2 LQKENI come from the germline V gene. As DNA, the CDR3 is TGTGCCAGCTCACCACAGACCGGGGGCAGGGATGAAAAACTGTTTTTT. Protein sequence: CASSPQTGGRDEKLFF.

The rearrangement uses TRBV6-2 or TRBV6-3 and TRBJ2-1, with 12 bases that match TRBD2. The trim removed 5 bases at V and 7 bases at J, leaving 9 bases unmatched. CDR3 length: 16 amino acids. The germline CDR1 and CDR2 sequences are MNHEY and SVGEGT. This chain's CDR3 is CASSIRLAGVGNEQFF. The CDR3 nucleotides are TGTGCCAGCAGTATTCGACTAGCGGGAGTAGGTAATGAGCAGTTCTTC.

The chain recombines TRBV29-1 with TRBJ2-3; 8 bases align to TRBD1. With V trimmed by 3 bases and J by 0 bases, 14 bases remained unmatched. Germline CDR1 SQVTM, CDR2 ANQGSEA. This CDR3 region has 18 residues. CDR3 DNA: TGCAGCGTTGAGGTACTGGCTCGCACAGGGGGAAGCACAGATACGCAGTATTTT. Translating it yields CSVEVLARTGGSTDTQYF.

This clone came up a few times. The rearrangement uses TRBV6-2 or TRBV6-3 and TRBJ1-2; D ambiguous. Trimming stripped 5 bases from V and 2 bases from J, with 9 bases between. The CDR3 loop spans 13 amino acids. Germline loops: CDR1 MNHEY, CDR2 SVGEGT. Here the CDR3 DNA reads TGTGCCAGCAGTCAGGACGAGAACTATGGCTACACCTTC. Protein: CASSQDENYGYTF.

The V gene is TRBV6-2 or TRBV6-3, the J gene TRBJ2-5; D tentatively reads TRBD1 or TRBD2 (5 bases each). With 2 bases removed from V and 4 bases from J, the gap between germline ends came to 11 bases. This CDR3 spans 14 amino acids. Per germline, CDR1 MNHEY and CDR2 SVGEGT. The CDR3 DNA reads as TGTGCCAGCAGTTACGGGACCTATAGAGAGACCCAGTACTTC. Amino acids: CASSYGTYRETQYF.

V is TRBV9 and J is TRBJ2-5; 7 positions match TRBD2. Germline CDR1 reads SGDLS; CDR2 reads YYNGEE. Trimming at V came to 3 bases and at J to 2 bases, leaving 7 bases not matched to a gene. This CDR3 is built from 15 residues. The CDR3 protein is CASSGWGGEQETQYF. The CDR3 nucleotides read TGTGCCAGCAGCGGATGGGGGGGTGAACAAGAGACCCAGTACTTC.

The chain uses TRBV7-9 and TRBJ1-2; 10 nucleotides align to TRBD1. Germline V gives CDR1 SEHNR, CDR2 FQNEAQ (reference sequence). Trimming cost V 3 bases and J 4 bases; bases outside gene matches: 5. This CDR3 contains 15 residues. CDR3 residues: CASSLGTGAGYGYTF. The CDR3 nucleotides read TGTGCCAGCAGCTTGGGGACAGGGGCCGGCTATGGCTACACCTTC.

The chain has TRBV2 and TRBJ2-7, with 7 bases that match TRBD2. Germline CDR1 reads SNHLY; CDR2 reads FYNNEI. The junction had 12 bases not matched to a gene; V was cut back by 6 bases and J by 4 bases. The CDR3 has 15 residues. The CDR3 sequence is CASSEGSREFYEQYF. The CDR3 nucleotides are TGTGCCAGCAGCGAGGGCTCGCGGGAGTTTTACGAGCAGTACTTC.

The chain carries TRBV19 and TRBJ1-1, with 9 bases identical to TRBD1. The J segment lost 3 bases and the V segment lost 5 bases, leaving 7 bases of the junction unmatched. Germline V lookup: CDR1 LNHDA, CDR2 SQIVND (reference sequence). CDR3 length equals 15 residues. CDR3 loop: CASSPQRQGDTEAFF. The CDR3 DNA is TGTGCCAGTAGTCCACAAAGACAGGGGGACACTGAAGCTTTCTTT.

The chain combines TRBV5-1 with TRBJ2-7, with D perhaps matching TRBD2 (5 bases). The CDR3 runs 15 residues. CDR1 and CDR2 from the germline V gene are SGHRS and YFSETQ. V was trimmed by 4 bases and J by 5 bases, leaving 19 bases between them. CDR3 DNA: TGCGCCAGCAGCCTACTAGAACCCCACTTGGACGAGCAGTACTTC. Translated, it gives CASSLLEPHLDEQYF.

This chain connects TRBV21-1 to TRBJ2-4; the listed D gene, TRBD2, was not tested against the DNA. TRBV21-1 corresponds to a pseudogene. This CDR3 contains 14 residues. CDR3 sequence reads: CASRRAGAKNIQYF. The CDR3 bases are TGTGCCAGCCGACGGGCGGGAGCCAAAAACATTCAGTACTTC.

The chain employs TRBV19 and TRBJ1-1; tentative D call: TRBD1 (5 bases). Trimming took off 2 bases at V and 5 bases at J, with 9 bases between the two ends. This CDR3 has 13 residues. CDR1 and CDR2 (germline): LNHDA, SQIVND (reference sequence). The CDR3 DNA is TGTGCCAGTAGTATACAGGGCGGGACTGAAGCTTTCTTT. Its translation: CASSIQGGTEAFF. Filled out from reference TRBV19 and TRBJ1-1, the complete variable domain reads DGGITQSPKYLFRKEGQNVTLSCEQNLNHDAMYWYRQDPGQGLRLIYYSQIVNDFQKGDIAEGYSVSREKKESFPLTVTSAQKNPTAFYLCASSIQGGTEAFFGQGTRLTVV.

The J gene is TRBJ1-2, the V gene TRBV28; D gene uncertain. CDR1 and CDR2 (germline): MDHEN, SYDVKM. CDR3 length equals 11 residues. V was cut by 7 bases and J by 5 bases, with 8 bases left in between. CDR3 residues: CASKRFYGYTF. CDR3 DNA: TGTGCCAGCAAACGTTTTTATGGCTACACCTTC.

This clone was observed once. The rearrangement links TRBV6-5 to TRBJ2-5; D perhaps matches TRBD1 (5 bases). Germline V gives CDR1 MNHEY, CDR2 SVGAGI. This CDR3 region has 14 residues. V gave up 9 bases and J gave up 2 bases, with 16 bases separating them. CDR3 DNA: TGTGCCAGGTCGACAGAACCCTCTCAAGAGACCCAGTACTTC. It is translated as CARSTEPSQETQYF.

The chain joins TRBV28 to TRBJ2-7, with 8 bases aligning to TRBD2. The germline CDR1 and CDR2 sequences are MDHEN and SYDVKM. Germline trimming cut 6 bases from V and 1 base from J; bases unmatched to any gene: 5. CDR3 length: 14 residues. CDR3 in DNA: TGTGCCAGCAGGTCAGGCGGGGGGTCCTACGAGCAGTACTTC. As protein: CASRSGGGSYEQYF.

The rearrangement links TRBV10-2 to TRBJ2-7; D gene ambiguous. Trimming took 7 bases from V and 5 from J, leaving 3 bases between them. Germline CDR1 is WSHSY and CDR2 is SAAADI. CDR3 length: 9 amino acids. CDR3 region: CASTDEQYF. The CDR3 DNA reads TGCGCCAGCACTGACGAGCAGTACTTC.

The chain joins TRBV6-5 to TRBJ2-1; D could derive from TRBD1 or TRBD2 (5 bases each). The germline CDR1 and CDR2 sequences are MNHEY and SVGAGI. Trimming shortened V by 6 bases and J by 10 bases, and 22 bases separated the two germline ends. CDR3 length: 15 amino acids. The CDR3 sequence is CASSHAPGTDAEQFF. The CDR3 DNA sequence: TGTGCCAGCAGCCACGCCCCCGGGACCGATGCGGAGCAGTTCTTC.

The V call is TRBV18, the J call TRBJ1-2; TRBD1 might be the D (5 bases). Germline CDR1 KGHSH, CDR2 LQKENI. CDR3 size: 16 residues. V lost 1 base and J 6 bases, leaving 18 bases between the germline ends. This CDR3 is CASSPLYAGHEDGYTF. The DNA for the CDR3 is TGTGCCAGCTCACCACTTTATGCAGGGCATGAGGATGGCTACACCTTC.

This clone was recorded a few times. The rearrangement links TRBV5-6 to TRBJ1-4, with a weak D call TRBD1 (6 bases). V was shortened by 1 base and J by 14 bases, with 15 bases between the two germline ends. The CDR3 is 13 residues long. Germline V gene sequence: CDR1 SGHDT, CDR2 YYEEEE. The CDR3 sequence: CASSLWGQGSLFF. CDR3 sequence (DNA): TGTGCCAGCAGCTTGTGGGGGCAGGGTAGTCTGTTTTTT.

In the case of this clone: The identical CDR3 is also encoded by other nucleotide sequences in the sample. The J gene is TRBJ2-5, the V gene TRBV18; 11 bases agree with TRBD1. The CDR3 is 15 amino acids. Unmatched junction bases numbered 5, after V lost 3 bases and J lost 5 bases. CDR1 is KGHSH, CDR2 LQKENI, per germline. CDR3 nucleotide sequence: TGTGCCAGCTCACCGCCGGGACAGGGGGGTGAGACCCAGTACTTC. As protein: CASSPPGQGGETQYF.

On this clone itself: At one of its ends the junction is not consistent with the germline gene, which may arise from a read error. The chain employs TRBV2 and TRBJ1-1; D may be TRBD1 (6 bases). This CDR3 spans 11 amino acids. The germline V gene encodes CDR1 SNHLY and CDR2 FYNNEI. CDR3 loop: CASSVSLGTSF. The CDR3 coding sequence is TGTGCCAGCAGTGTTTCCCTAGGGACAAGTTTT.